This entry lists 17 T cell receptor beta chains sequenced from one sample in a study of control samples from healthy donors and cancer patients. Profiling relied on immunoSEQ multiplex PCR, and the TCRdb table lists in-frame clones only, not all of them. Here the sample spans more than 150,000 clones, 80% to 95% being singletons. Material: blood. The receptors were gathered from a woman aged 30 to 39 in good health.

The rearrangement links TRBV28 to TRBJ2-1; 14 positions match TRBD2. The junction had 9 bases not matched to a gene; V was cut back by 5 bases and J by 0 bases. Germline CDR1 MDHEN, CDR2 SYDVKM. The CDR3 has 19 residues. As DNA, the CDR3 is TGTGCCAGCAGTCCCTTGGGACTAGCGGGAGACCCCTCCTACAATGAGCAGTTCTTC. Amino acid sequence: CASSPLGLAGDPSYNEQFF.

The chain uses TRBV25-1 and TRBJ2-5; D remains ambiguous. This CDR3 has 15 residues. The germline CDR1 and CDR2 sequences are MGHDK and SYGVNS. Trimming left V 3 bases short and J 0 bases short, with 11 bases between. CDR3 region: CASSDKGSYQETQYF. The CDR3 DNA sequence: TGTGCCAGCAGTGATAAAGGGTCCTACCAAGAGACCCAGTACTTC.

This rearrangement joins TRBV19 to TRBJ1-2; TRBD1 agrees at 7 bases. This CDR3 is 14 amino acids long. The J segment lost 11 bases and the V segment lost 4 bases, leaving 13 bases of the junction unmatched. Germline V gene sequence: CDR1 LNHDA, CDR2 SQIVND (reference sequence). In DNA form, the CDR3 reads TGTGCCAGTAGTACCGGGACAGACCGTTGGTCTTACACCTTC. This encodes CASSTGTDRWSYTF.

This clone was counted only a few times. This chain joins TRBV7-9 and TRBJ2-7, with D unclear. Trimming took off 1 base at V and 3 bases at J, with 7 bases between the two ends. Germline-derived CDR1 and CDR2 are SEHNR and FQNEAQ (reference sequence). CDR3 length: 13 amino acids. This CDR3 reads CASSLEQLYEQYF. The CDR3 coding sequence is TGTGCCAGCAGCTTAGAACAGCTCTACGAGCAGTACTTC.

J is TRBJ2-6 and V is TRBV6-6; no clear D gene. Trimming shortened V by 6 bases and J by 3 bases, and 15 bases separated the two germline ends. The CDR3 contains 16 residues. Looked up from germline, CDR1 is MNHNY and CDR2 is SVGAGI (reference sequence). The DNA for the CDR3 is TGTGCCAGCAGCTCCTCAGTAGACGTTGGGGCCAACGTCCTGACTTTC. It encodes CASSSSVDVGANVLTF.

The rearrangement uses TRBV2 and TRBJ1-2; D is possibly TRBD1 (5 bases). Germline V gene sequence: CDR1 SNHLY, CDR2 FYNNEI. The V gene lost 9 bases and the J gene lost 8 bases, with 13 bases spanning the gap. The CDR3 loop spans 11 amino acids. DNA of the CDR3: TGTGCCAGTCGGGACGTTCTCGGCTACACCTTC. This translates into CASRDVLGYTF.

The V gene is TRBV24-1, the J gene TRBJ1-1; D unclear. Germline CDR1 is KGHDR and CDR2 is SFDVKD. The CDR3 loop spans 13 amino acids. V was shortened by 5 bases and J by 0 bases, with 6 bases between the two germline ends. CDR3 coding DNA: TGTGCCACCAGTGTAGGAATGAACACTGAAGCTTTCTTT. Translated, it gives CATSVGMNTEAFF.

The rearrangement joins TRBV6-5 to TRBJ1-2; 9 bases align to TRBD1. Per germline, CDR1 MNHEY and CDR2 SVGAGI. The V and J ends lost 2 bases and 6 bases, in that order; junction bases with no gene match: 10. This CDR3 is built from 16 residues. CDR3 nucleotide sequence: TGTGCCAGCAGTTACAAAAAGGGACAGGGTTTGCATGGCTACACCTTC. It translates to CASSYKKGQGLHGYTF.

The genes are TRBV4-1 and TRBJ2-7; TRBD2 aligns across 11 bases. Germline CDR1 MGHRA, CDR2 YSYEKL. J gave up 2 bases and V 5 bases, and 8 bases lay outside the gene matches. The CDR3 consists of 16 residues. CDR3 residues: CASSFRTSGPAYEQYF. The CDR3 nucleotides are TGCGCCAGCAGCTTTAGGACTAGCGGGCCTGCCTACGAGCAGTACTTC.

The chain recombines TRBV2 with TRBJ1-1; D is uncertain. This CDR3 comprises 15 residues. Germline V lookup: CDR1 SNHLY, CDR2 FYNNEI. V was shortened by 2 bases and J by 4 bases, with 14 bases between the two germline ends. In nucleotides, the CDR3 is TGTGCCAGCAGTGAAACGCGGGGTCGGGGCACTGAAGCTTTCTTT. Amino acids: CASSETRGRGTEAFF.

The chain has TRBV5-6 and TRBJ1-1; TRBD1 agrees at 8 bases. The CDR3 has 14 amino acids. CDR1 and CDR2 (germline): SGHDT, YYEEEE. Trimming cost V 3 bases and J 4 bases; bases outside gene matches: 5. The CDR3 sequence: CASSWDRILTEAFF. CDR3 DNA sequence: TGTGCCAGCAGCTGGGACAGGATCCTCACTGAAGCTTTCTTT.

The table lists this clone with a count of one. CDR3 sequence: CASSLGRGSSYNEQFF. For the CDR3, the DNA is TGTGCCAGCAGCTTGGGACGGGGGAGCTCCTACAATGAGCAGTTCTTC. The chain couples TRBV7-8 to TRBJ2-1, with a possible D match to TRBD2 (6 bases). The CDR3 has 16 residues. Germline loops: CDR1 SGHVS, CDR2 FQNEAQ. V lost 3 bases and J 0 bases, leaving 12 bases between the germline ends.

The V call is TRBV10-1, the J call TRBJ2-3; D remains ambiguous. Per germline, CDR1 WNHNN and CDR2 SYGVQD (reference sequence). The CDR3 length is 13 residues. The V end was cut by 6 bases, the J end by 2 bases, with 9 bases between. CDR3 nucleotides: TGCGCCAGCAGGGCCAGTTTCACAGATACGCAGTATTTT. This encodes CASRASFTDTQYF.

The rearrangement links TRBV28 to TRBJ2-3, with 7 bases lining up with TRBD1. From germline, CDR1 is MDHEN and CDR2 SYDVKM. V trimming: 4 bases; J trimming: 0 bases; junction bases outside the gene matches: 7. CDR3 size: 16 residues. This CDR3 is CASSSGQALSTDTQYF. For the CDR3, the DNA is TGTGCCAGCAGTTCCGGACAGGCACTTAGCACAGATACGCAGTATTTT. The full variable domain, rest sourced from reference TRBV28 and TRBJ2-3, is DVKVTQSSRYLVKRTGEKVFLECVQDMDHENMFWYRQDPGLGLRLIYFSYDVKMKEKGDIPEGYSVSREKKERFSLILESASTNQTSMYLCASSSGQALSTDTQYFGPGTRLTVL.

This chain connects TRBV6-5 to TRBJ2-7, with 7 nucleotides matching TRBD2. Germline V gives CDR1 MNHEY, CDR2 SVGAGI. CDR3 size: 13 residues. Trimming cost V 4 bases and J 6 bases; bases outside gene matches: 6. For the CDR3, the DNA is TGTGCCAGCAGTTCCCAGACTAGCCGCGAGCAGTACTTC. Its protein is CASSSQTSREQYF.

J is TRBJ2-1 and V is TRBV19; unclear D gene. The CDR3 sequence is 13 residues long. Trimming left V 3 bases short and J 8 bases short, with 11 bases between. Germline lookup yields CDR1 LNHDA and CDR2 SQIVND (reference sequence). The CDR3 DNA follows: TGTGCCAGTAGTATCCAGTTACGCGATGAGCAGTTCTTC. Residues: CASSIQLRDEQFF.

V usage is TRBV5-1 and J usage is TRBJ2-2; 9 bases align to TRBD1. Trimming removed 4 bases from V and 7 bases from J; junction bases left unmatched: 11. This CDR3 is built from 16 residues. CDR1 is SGHRS and CDR2 is YFSETQ in the germline V gene. The CDR3 sequence: CASSAGTGSFVGELFF. DNA for the CDR3: TGCGCCAGCAGCGCCGGGACAGGGAGCTTTGTCGGGGAGCTGTTTTTT.